Below, 23 T cell receptor beta chains from the same sample are listed, as sequenced in a study of T cells after yellow fever vaccination. TCRdb reprocessed the 5' RACE reads with MiXCR, giving one entry per CDR3 protein. The sample holds hundreds of thousands of distinct CDR3 sequences, about a sixth seen once. The starting material was PBMCs, obtained 4 to 5 days after the first yellow fever vaccination. The source is a man between 18 and 35 years old who received the YFV17D yellow fever vaccine.

A few counts support this clonotype. This chain connects TRBV29-1 to TRBJ2-3; D perhaps matches TRBD2 (6 bases). Germline V lookup: CDR1 SQVTM, CDR2 ANQGSEA. V shed 4 bases and J shed 5 bases, with 13 bases lying between them. The CDR3 totals 13 residues. This CDR3 is CSVGALAIDTQYF. CDR3 nucleotide sequence: TGCAGCGTTGGGGCTCTAGCGATAGATACGCAGTATTTT.

The chain uses TRBV10-3 and TRBJ2-4; either TRBD1 or TRBD2 may fit D (6 bases each). CDR1 and CDR2 (germline): ENHRY, SYGVKD. V was clipped by 3 bases and J by 7 bases, with 19 bases between them. This CDR3 is built from 16 residues. CDR3 nucleotides: TGTGCCATCAGTGACCCGTCGGGGGCGCGGGACAACATTCAGTACTTC. This translates into CAISDPSGARDNIQYF.

This clonotype was observed a few times. The chain joins TRBV12-3 or TRBV12-4 to TRBJ2-3; 12 positions agree with TRBD2. CDR3 size: 16 residues. The junction had 9 bases not matched to a gene; V was cut back by 5 bases and J by 6 bases. CDR3 in amino acids: CASSVRLAGVSDTQYF. Written as DNA, the CDR3 is TGTGCCAGCAGTGTACGACTAGCGGGGGTGTCGGATACGCAGTATTTT.

The chain joins TRBV29-1 to TRBJ2-1; D gene unclear. Per germline, CDR1 SQVTM and CDR2 ANQGSEA. The CDR3 is 14 amino acids. Trimming removed 4 bases at V and 0 bases at J, with 10 bases between. The CDR3 DNA follows: TGCAGCGTTGTAGATACGAGCTCCTACAATGAGCAGTTCTTC. Translated: CSVVDTSSYNEQFF.

This clonotype was counted between two and nine times. The chain combines TRBV6-2 or TRBV6-3 with TRBJ1-2, with D perhaps TRBD1 (5 bases). Germline loops: CDR1 MNHEY, CDR2 SVGEGT. Trimming left V 4 bases short and J 7 bases short, with 13 bases between. This CDR3 has 13 residues. In nucleotides, the CDR3 is TGTGCCAGCAGTTTCCGGGGGTCTGGTGGCTACACCTTC. Translated, it gives CASSFRGSGGYTF.

This clonotype came up many times. V and J are TRBV6-5 and TRBJ2-2; D might be TRBD1 or TRBD2, each matching 5 bases. Germline V gives CDR1 MNHEY, CDR2 SVGAGI. Trimming shortened V by 4 bases and J by 5 bases, and 8 bases separated the two germline ends. The CDR3 totals 13 residues. CDR3 amino acids: CASSFEGTGELFF. DNA for the CDR3: TGTGCCAGCAGTTTCGAGGGGACCGGGGAGCTGTTTTTT.

The CDR3 bases are TGTGCCAGTAGGTCCGTGGGGGGGGTCAATGAGCAGTTCTTC. It encodes CASRSVGGVNEQFF. The V gene is TRBV19, the J gene TRBJ2-1; 7 positions match TRBD2. Germline V gene sequence: CDR1 LNHDA, CDR2 SQIVND (reference sequence). The CDR3 covers 14 residues. The V gene end was trimmed by 6 bases and the J gene end by 6 bases; junction bases not matched to a gene: 8.

This clonotype was detected only a few times. The CDR3: CASSYSEGQGMETQYF. CDR3 DNA: TGTGCCAGCAGTTACTCGGAGGGACAGGGCATGGAGACCCAGTACTTC. This chain connects TRBV6-5 to TRBJ2-5, with TRBD1 matching 9 bases. CDR1 and CDR2 (germline): MNHEY, SVGAGI. The junction had 7 bases not matched to a gene; V was cut back by 0 bases and J by 5 bases. This CDR3 contains 16 residues.

This clonotype was counted at least ten times. The chain has TRBV11-2 and TRBJ1-6; D not certain. This CDR3 is 18 amino acids long. CDR1 SGHAT and CDR2 FQNNGV come from the germline V gene. Trimming left V 5 bases short and J 0 bases short, with 17 bases between. CDR3 sequence reads: CASSRSGWQSSYNSPLHF. The CDR3 region has the DNA TGTGCCAGCAGCCGTAGTGGGTGGCAGAGCTCCTATAATTCACCCCTCCACTTT.

This clonotype was recorded at least ten times. This sequence joins TRBV5-1 and TRBJ1-1; 11 nucleotides match TRBD1. The CDR3 is 16 residues long. Trimming took 4 bases from V and 3 from J; bases not matched to a gene: 8. CDR1 and CDR2 from the germline V gene are SGHRS and YFSETQ. Here the CDR3 DNA reads TGCGCCAGCAGCGTGGGACAGGGGGGGGGCTACACTGAAGCTTTCTTT. This codes for CASSVGQGGGYTEAFF.

This clonotype was observed a handful of times. This chain links TRBV29-1 with TRBJ1-5; 7 nucleotides agree with TRBD1. The length of the CDR3 is 14 residues. V trimming: 6 bases; J trimming: 6 bases; junction bases outside the gene matches: 11. CDR1 is SQVTM, CDR2 ANQGSEA, per germline. The CDR3: CSVGTVEGGQPQHF. The CDR3 region has the DNA TGCAGCGTGGGGACAGTGGAGGGCGGTCAGCCCCAGCATTTT.

Only a few counts were recorded for this clonotype. The CDR3 here is CASSEPGTLTYGYTF. The CDR3 DNA reads TGTGCCAGCAGTGAACCCGGGACTCTTACCTATGGCTACACCTTC. The V call is TRBV6-1, the J call TRBJ1-2, with a tentative D call TRBD1 (5 bases). V shed 2 bases and J shed 4 bases, with 14 bases lying between them. From germline, CDR1 is MNHNS and CDR2 SASEGT. The CDR3 covers 15 residues.

The chain joins TRBV11-2 to TRBJ2-5; D may be TRBD1 or TRBD2 (6 bases each). Trimming cost V 5 bases and J 5 bases, with 15 bases left between them. Germline CDR1 SGHAT, CDR2 FQNNGV. The CDR3 loop spans 14 amino acids. In DNA, the CDR3 is TGTGCCAGCAGCCAACAGACAGGAGGGGAGACCCAGTACTTC. Protein sequence: CASSQQTGGETQYF.

This clonotype was seen more than once but under ten times. The chain is built from TRBV6-2 or TRBV6-3 and TRBJ2-5; D is uncertain. CDR3 length: 16 amino acids. Germline V CDR1 and CDR2: MNHEY, SVGEGT. The V end lost 6 bases, the J end lost 5 bases, and 22 bases lay between the germline ends. For the CDR3, the DNA is TGTGCCAGCAGCTTTACCCTGCCCGCGAGGCTGGAGACCCAGTACTTC. This codes for CASSFTLPARLETQYF.

This clonotype was detected only once. This rearrangement joins TRBV18 to TRBJ1-4; D gene uncertain. Germline values: CDR1 KGHSH, CDR2 LQKENI. Deletions cut 6 bases from V and 15 bases from J, with 17 bases between. The CDR3 sequence is 12 residues long. Here the CDR3 reads CASSPPDGILFF. The CDR3 bases are TGTGCCAGCTCCCCGCCAGACGGGATATTGTTTTTT.

This clonotype was detected ten times or more. Sequence at one end of the junction differs from germline and may be a read error. This chain connects TRBV7-9 to TRBJ2-3; D is perhaps TRBD2 (5 bases). The germline V gene encodes CDR1 SEHNR and CDR2 FQNEAQ (reference sequence). The CDR3 length is 14 residues. CDR3 region: CASSLRGSTDTQYF. CDR3 DNA: TGCGCCAGCAGCCTCCGGGGTAGCACAGATACGCAGTATTTT.

This clonotype appeared a few times. The chain has TRBV7-2 and TRBJ2-3; D may be TRBD2 (6 bases). Germline V gene data show CDR1 as SGHTA and CDR2 as FQGNSA. The CDR3 loop spans 17 amino acids. Trimming left V 1 base short and J 2 bases short, with 16 bases between. The CDR3 is CASSLGRGLDLTDTQYF. The CDR3 DNA reads TGTGCCAGCAGCTTAGGGAGGGGCTTGGATCTCACAGATACGCAGTATTTT.

The table lists this clonotype with many counts. The CDR3 loop reads CASSPGGGSLYEQYF. The DNA of the CDR3 is TGTGCCAGCAGCCCGGGCGGGGGCAGCCTCTACGAGCAGTACTTC. The chain combines TRBV5-5 with TRBJ2-7; weak D call: TRBD2 (7 bases). The length of the CDR3 is 15 residues. Germline V gene sequence: CDR1 SGHKS, CDR2 YYEKEE (reference sequence). V gave up 4 bases and J gave up 3 bases, with 17 bases separating them.

V is TRBV7-8 and J is TRBJ1-5; the D is unclear. This CDR3 region has 15 residues. Trimming shortened V by 7 bases and J by 0 bases, and 13 bases separated the two germline ends. Germline V lookup: CDR1 SGHVS, CDR2 FQNEAQ. The CDR3: CASTKRRDSNQPQHF. CDR3 nucleotides: TGTGCCAGCACCAAACGGCGGGATAGCAATCAGCCCCAGCATTTT.

V and J are TRBV5-1 and TRBJ2-7; D gene ambiguous. The V end was cut by 2 bases, the J end by 5 bases, with 14 bases between. Per the germline V gene, CDR1 is SGHRS and CDR2 is YFSETQ. This CDR3 contains 14 residues. The CDR3 DNA reads as TGCGCCAGCAGCTTACCCGGGTCCCGCGACGAGCAGTACTTC. Protein product: CASSLPGSRDEQYF.

The table lists this clonotype with a few counts. CDR3 nucleotides: TGTGCCAGCAGTCCCTCTGACAGGAATACTGAAGCTTTCTTT. Translation gives CASSPSDRNTEAFF. V gene TRBV12-3 or TRBV12-4 combines with J gene TRBJ1-1; TRBD1 is a possible D gene (6 bases). V shed 5 bases and J shed 5 bases, with 15 bases lying between them. The CDR3 has 14 residues.

Only one count was recorded for this clonotype. The chain joins TRBV4-1 to TRBJ2-7; perhaps TRBD1 as D (6 bases). CDR3 size: 13 residues. Trimming left V 0 bases short and J 3 bases short, with 6 bases between. The germline CDR1 and CDR2 sequences are MGHRA and YSYEKL. The CDR3 DNA reads TGCGCCAGCAGCCAAGAGGACAGCTACGAGCAGTACTTC. This sequence encodes CASSQEDSYEQYF.

This chain joins TRBV5-4 and TRBJ2-5; the match to TRBD1 covers 8 bases. The CDR3 totals 16 residues. J gave up 5 bases and V 0 bases, and 9 bases lay outside the gene matches. Germline CDR1 reads SGHNT; CDR2 reads YYREEE (reference sequence). The CDR3 loop is CASSLASAGGWETQYF. The CDR3 DNA follows: TGTGCCAGCAGCTTGGCCTCGGCAGGGGGCTGGGAGACCCAGTACTTC.